A single sample is the source of the 7 T cell receptor beta chains below, sequenced in a study of naive and memory T cell subsets. An equimolar mix of two oligonucleotides served as the beta constant-region primer for TRBC1 and TRBC2. The ligated cDNA underwent four PCR rounds using SP2 and nested alpha and beta constant-region primers. In TCRdb, the UMI-ligation and nested PCR reads were re-called with MiXCR into one record per CDR3 protein. The sample lists around 130,000 distinct CDR3 sequences; roughly 32% were seen once. Specimen: central memory CD4+ T cells from blood. These receptors came from a human donor in good health.

This clonotype was found many times. The chain carries TRBV6-1 and TRBJ1-6; D is ambiguous. In germline, CDR1 is MNHNS, CDR2 SASEGT. The CDR3 is made up of 15 amino acids. The V end lost 0 bases, the J end lost 7 bases, and 10 bases lay between the germline ends. DNA for the CDR3: TGTGCCAGCAGTGAAGCGGGGAGAGGGAATTCACCCCTCCACTTT. Its protein is CASSEAGRGNSPLHF.

A word on this clonotype: A much bigger clone sits one base away, suggesting this may be a read error. The chain has TRBV7-9 and TRBJ2-2, with TRBD1 matching 10 bases. From germline, CDR1 is SEHNR and CDR2 FQNEAQ (reference sequence). CDR3 length: 16 residues. Here the CDR3 reads CARSSRDRGNTGELFF. The DNA of the CDR3 is TGTGCCAGAAGCTCGAGGGACAGGGGAAACACCGGGGAGCTGTTTTTT.

The chain combines TRBV10-3 with TRBJ2-7; maybe TRBD1 (5 bases). Germline values: CDR1 ENHRY, CDR2 SYGVKD. Trimming left V 8 bases short and J 5 bases short, with 19 bases between. The CDR3 covers 14 residues. CDR3 sequence: CAIGRGEQIHEQYF. CDR3 sequence (DNA): TGTGCCATCGGAAGGGGTGAACAGATCCACGAGCAGTACTTC.

The chain uses TRBV11-2 and TRBJ2-4, with 11 nucleotides matching TRBD2. Trimming cost V 5 bases and J 8 bases; bases outside gene matches: 11. CDR3 length: 16 amino acids. Germline V CDR1 and CDR2: SGHAT, FQNNGV. Here the CDR3 reads CASSPTGTSGTDIQYF. In DNA form, the CDR3 reads TGTGCCAGCAGCCCGACCGGGACTAGCGGTACTGACATTCAGTACTTC. Combining the CDR3 with reference TRBV11-2 and TRBJ2-4 gives the whole variable domain EAGVAQSPRYKIIEKRQSVAFWCNPISGHATLYWYQQILGQGPKLLIQFQNNGVVDDSQLPKDRFSAERLKGVDSTLKIQPAKLEDSAVYLCASSPTGTSGTDIQYFGAGTRLSVL.

The DNA of the CDR3 is TGTGCCAGCTCACCACAGGGGGGGCATACTGAAGCTTTCTTT. Its translation is CASSPQGGHTEAFF. The chain carries TRBV18 and TRBJ1-1, with D possibly matching TRBD1 (6 bases). Between the trimmed V and J ends, which lost 1 base and 5 bases, there was a span of 11 bases. Germline V CDR1 and CDR2: KGHSH, LQKENI. The CDR3 spans 14 residues. The variable domain in full, with the rest retrieved from reference TRBV18 and TRBJ1-1, is NAGVMQNPRHLVRRRGQEARLRCSPMKGHSHVYWYRQLPEEGLKFMVYLQKENIIDESGMPKERFSAEFPKEGPSILRIQQVVRGDSAAYFCASSPQGGHTEAFFGQGTRLTVV.

V usage is TRBV20-1 and J usage is TRBJ2-7; 15 bases agree with TRBD2. The trim removed 0 bases at V and 3 bases at J, leaving 9 bases unmatched. CDR1 is DFQATT, CDR2 SNEGSKA, per germline (reference sequence). This CDR3 has 18 amino acids. The CDR3 region is CSAREGLAGGVSFYEQYF. The CDR3 DNA reads TGCAGTGCTAGAGAGGGACTAGCGGGAGGAGTCTCCTTCTACGAGCAGTACTTC.

The rearrangement joins TRBV11-2 to TRBJ1-3; D gene unclear. Per germline, CDR1 SGHAT and CDR2 FQNNGV. The CDR3 runs 12 residues. The germline V and J ends were trimmed by 5 bases and 2 bases, with 4 bases remaining between them. The CDR3 protein is CASSIPGNTIYF. DNA for the CDR3: TGTGCCAGCAGCATACCTGGAAACACCATATATTTT.